The clone carrying this T cell receptor (beta chain) was seen repeatedly, ten times or more. The target antigen is unknown. The data originate from a study of prognosis after radiotherapy for stage I lung cancer. Study results and limitations: The way patients used TRBV and TRBJ genes reportedly differed depending on whether they had metastases. Whether the expanded TCR clones were tumor-specific was not determined. It was in patients who developed distant metastases that Shannon entropy after stereotactic body radiation therapy was lower.

Researchers used two-round multiplex PCR to amplify TCR beta CDR3 starting from genomic DNA. Round one of PCR was performed, and it used primers specific to each TRBV and TRBJ gene. Each CDR3 protein gets one entry after TCRdb re-called the multiplex PCR reads with MiXCR. The table lists fewer than 35,000 distinct CDR3 sequences, roughly 30% of them singletons, with 9% to 14% in the top ten. Sequenced material: PBMCs, taken before or after stereotactic body radiation therapy (not recorded which). The receptor was derived from a donor aged 50 or older with non-small cell lung cancer.

CDR3 amino acids: CSAQGTAEKRNTQYF. CDR3 bases: TGCAGTGCGCAAGGGACAGCCGAAAAGAGGAATACGCAGTATTTT. J is TRBJ2-3 and V is TRBV20-1; 7 positions match TRBD1. Looked up from germline, CDR1 is DFQATT and CDR2 is SNEGSKA (reference sequence). V was clipped by 6 bases and J by 7 bases; unmatched bases: 16. The CDR3 consists of 15 residues.